The rows below give T cell receptor beta chains drawn from one sample of a study of blood T cell repertoires in COVID-19. Generated by immunoSEQ multiplex PCR, the TCRdb table keeps only in-frame clones and is missing some. This table has a few hundred thousand clones, around 89% appearing once. The sample was PBMCs or T cells enriched from blood (not recorded which). Receptor source: a woman aged 18-29 years with acute COVID-19. The CDR3 runs from the conserved cysteine through the conserved F or W. The D gene is left open where the match is weak. Clone sizes are given selectively: once, few, many, or a class where the clone is expanded.

>-|TRBV27|TRBJ1-2|-
CASSLRGTQPLYGYTF
TGTGCCAGCAGTTTACGAGGGACTCAGCCTCTTTATGGCTACACCTTC
>-|TRBV6-4|TRBJ2-2|few
CASSGGRDTGELFF
TGTGCCAGCAGTGGAGGGAGAGACACCGGGGAGCTGTTTTTT
>TRBD1|TRBV4-1|TRBJ1-2|-
CASRKDRGSNYGYTF
TGCGCCAGCAGAAAGGACAGGGGAAGTAACTATGGCTACACCTTC
>TRBD1|TRBV7-9|TRBJ2-7|once
CASSQIPQGGRYEQYF
TGTGCCAGCAGCCAAATCCCACAGGGGGGAAGATACGAGCAGTACTTC
>-|TRBV7-8|TRBJ1-1|once
CASSLMGPGGQNTEAFF
TGTGCCAGCAGCTTAATGGGGCCGGGGGGGCAGAACACTGAAGCTTTCTTT
>-|TRBV11-1|TRBJ2-2|once
CASSFRGTNTGELFF
TGTGCCAGCAGCTTCAGGGGAACCAACACCGGGGAGCTGTTTTTT
>-|TRBV21-1|TRBJ1-5|-
CARRVRDRGNSNQPQHF
TGTGCCAGAAGAGTCCGGGACAGGGGAAATAGCAATCAGCCCCAGCATTTT
>-|TRBV27|TRBJ1-6|-
CASSLSRGSGNSPLHF
TGTGCCAGCAGTTTATCGAGGGGGTCGGGCAATTCACCCCTCCACTTT
>TRBD2|TRBV7-2|TRBJ2-3|-
CASREWTSGSTDTQYF
TGTGCCAGCCGCGAGTGGACTAGCGGGAGCACAGATACGCAGTATTTT
>TRBD2|TRBV5-5|TRBJ2-5|-
CASSPRTSGQETQYF
TGTGCCAGCAGCCCCCGGACTAGCGGGCAAGAGACCCAGTACTTC
>-|TRBV7-9|TRBJ1-5|-
CASSQIRGPQHF
TGTGCCAGCAGCCAGATCAGAGGGCCCCAGCATTTT
>-|TRBV30|TRBJ1-5|-
CAWTRGYNQPQHF
TGTGCCTGGACCAGGGGCTACAATCAGCCCCAGCATTTT
>-|TRBV3-1/TRBV3-2|TRBJ2-6|-
CASSRRDSGANVLTF
TGTGCCAGCAGCCGTAGAGACTCTGGGGCCAACGTCCTGACTTTC
>-|TRBV18|TRBJ2-3|-
CASSPDLRDTQYF
TGTGCCAGCTCGCCTGACTTACGGGATACGCAGTATTTT
>TRBD2|TRBV28|TRBJ2-7|-
CASRGGGRAGGSGEQYF
TGTGCCAGCAGGGGGGGAGGGAGAGCGGGAGGCTCGGGTGAGCAGTACTTC
>-|TRBV11-3|TRBJ2-1|-
CASSRGPINEQFF
TGTGCCAGCAGCCGCGGCCCAATCAATGAGCAGTTCTTC
>TRBD2|TRBV7-9|TRBJ2-1|-
CASSLTSGRGHEQFF
TGTGCCAGCAGCTTAACTAGCGGGAGAGGGCATGAGCAGTTCTTC
>-|TRBV18|TRBJ2-5|once
CASSPPRGWETQYF
TGTGCCAGCTCACCCCCTAGAGGATGGGAGACCCAGTACTTC
>TRBD1|TRBV11-2|TRBJ1-1|-
CASSLEWGGTGGMNTEAFF
TGTGCCAGCAGCTTAGAATGGGGCGGGACAGGTGGTATGAACACTGAAGCTTTCTTT
>-|TRBV6-2/TRBV6-3|TRBJ2-1|once
CASSYSGLRGNEQFF
TGTGCCAGCAGTTACTCGGGACTGAGGGGAAATGAGCAGTTCTTC
>-|TRBV30|TRBJ1-2|once
CAWNPSDYGYTF
TGTGCCTGGAATCCGTCGGACTATGGCTACACCTTC
>-|TRBV10-3|TRBJ1-1|-
CAISESPAGGGTEAFF
TGTGCCATCAGTGAGTCGCCCGCGGGGGGGGGCACTGAAGCTTTCTTT
>TRBD1|TRBV2|TRBJ2-1|-
CASSKGQGKGRREQFF
TGTGCCAGCAGTAAAGGACAGGGAAAGGGGAGGAGGGAGCAGTTCTTC
>TRBD1|TRBV27|TRBJ2-1|-
CASSGQGYNEQFF
TGTGCCAGCAGTGGACAGGGATACAATGAGCAGTTCTTC
>-|TRBV4-1|TRBJ2-7|-
CASSHQVIAYEQYF
TGCGCCAGCAGCCACCAAGTGATAGCCTACGAGCAGTACTTC
>TRBD2|TRBV11-2|TRBJ2-2|-
CASRHIAGMNTGELFF
TGTGCCAGCAGACATATAGCGGGGATGAACACCGGGGAGCTGTTTTTT
>-|TRBV7-9|TRBJ1-2|-
CASSLATGYHYGYTF
TGTGCCAGCAGCTTAGCAACAGGGTATCACTATGGCTACACCTTC
>TRBD2|TRBV6-2/TRBV6-3|TRBJ2-1|few
CASSYQGSGNPSYNEQFF
TGTGCCAGCAGTTATCAAGGTAGCGGGAACCCCTCCTACAATGAGCAGTTCTTC
>TRBD2|TRBV6-2/TRBV6-3|TRBJ2-7|-
CASSSPIAGSYEQYF
TGTGCCAGCAGTTCCCCAATAGCGGGAAGCTACGAGCAGTACTTC
>TRBD2|TRBV5-3|TRBJ2-1|-
CARSGRGRQVNNEQFF
TGTGCCAGAAGCGGCCGCGGGAGGCAGGTGAATAATGAGCAGTTCTTC
>TRBD1|TRBV4-3|TRBJ1-4|-
CASSQVPSGTGSEKLFF
TGCGCCAGCAGCCAAGTACCCTCGGGGACAGGGAGTGAAAAACTGTTTTTT
>-|TRBV27|TRBJ2-1|-
CASSLLMAGGGGYEQFF
TGTGCCAGCAGTTTATTAATGGCTGGGGGAGGTGGCTATGAGCAGTTCTTC
>TRBD2|TRBV6-1|TRBJ2-1|-
CASSELAGVNEQFF
TGTGCCAGCAGTGAACTAGCGGGAGTCAATGAGCAGTTCTTC
>TRBD1|TRBV19|TRBJ1-5|-
CASSIRTGARHQPQHF
TGTGCCAGTAGTATACGGACAGGGGCAAGGCATCAGCCCCAGCATTTT
>-|TRBV6-4|TRBJ2-7|-
CASSDSTPVGTPSYEQYF
TGTGCCAGCAGTGACTCGACTCCGGTCGGGACACCGTCCTACGAGCAGTACTTC
>-|TRBV11-2|TRBJ1-1|-
CASAGTTNTEAFF
TGTGCCAGTGCGGGCACTACTAACACTGAAGCTTTCTTT
>TRBD1|TRBV14|TRBJ2-3|-
CASSRTGVITDTQYF
TGTGCCAGCAGCAGGACAGGGGTGATCACAGATACGCAGTATTTT
>-|TRBV14|TRBJ1-4|-
CASSQDWGEEKLFF
TGTGCCAGCAGCCAAGATTGGGGAGAGGAAAAACTGTTTTTT
>TRBD2|TRBV5-6|TRBJ2-6|-
CASSPGLAGGPGANVLTF
TGTGCCAGCAGCCCCGGACTAGCGGGAGGGCCTGGGGCCAACGTCCTGACTTTC
>TRBD2|TRBV6-2/TRBV6-3|TRBJ2-3|-
CASSNLAGLGTDTQYF
TGTGCCAGCAGCAACTTAGCGGGCCTAGGCACAGATACGCAGTATTTT
>-|TRBV6-1|TRBJ2-7|-
CASSVPTLEASYEQYF
TGTGCCAGCAGTGTTCCGACCCTAGAAGCTAGCTACGAGCAGTACTTC
>TRBD1|TRBV2|TRBJ2-6|-
CASSVRGHTGANVLTF
TGTGCCAGCAGCGTCAGGGGGCACACTGGGGCCAACGTCCTGACTTTC
>-|TRBV27|TRBJ2-2|-
CASSPLHGELFF
TGTGCCAGCAGCCCGTTACACGGGGAGCTGTTTTTT
>-|TRBV7-2|TRBJ1-1|-
CASSPWANGNTEAFF
TGTGCCAGCAGCCCTTGGGCCAACGGGAACACTGAAGCTTTCTTT
>-|TRBV7-9|TRBJ2-1|-
CASSSTQPGGGLAYNEQFF
TGTGCCAGCAGCTCAACCCAACCTGGTGGGGGGTTGGCCTACAATGAGCAGTTCTTC
>TRBD1|TRBV27|TRBJ2-1|-
CASSPYNRGTISYNEQFF
TGTGCCAGCAGTCCATACAACAGGGGAACGATATCCTACAATGAGCAGTTCTTC
>TRBD1|TRBV11-2|TRBJ2-3|-
CASTGTASTDTQYF
TGTGCCAGCACCGGGACAGCTAGCACAGATACGCAGTATTTT
>TRBD2|TRBV2|TRBJ2-1|-
CASSGVGTRTYNEQFF
TGTGCCAGTTCGGGGGTAGGGACTAGGACTTACAATGAGCAGTTCTTC